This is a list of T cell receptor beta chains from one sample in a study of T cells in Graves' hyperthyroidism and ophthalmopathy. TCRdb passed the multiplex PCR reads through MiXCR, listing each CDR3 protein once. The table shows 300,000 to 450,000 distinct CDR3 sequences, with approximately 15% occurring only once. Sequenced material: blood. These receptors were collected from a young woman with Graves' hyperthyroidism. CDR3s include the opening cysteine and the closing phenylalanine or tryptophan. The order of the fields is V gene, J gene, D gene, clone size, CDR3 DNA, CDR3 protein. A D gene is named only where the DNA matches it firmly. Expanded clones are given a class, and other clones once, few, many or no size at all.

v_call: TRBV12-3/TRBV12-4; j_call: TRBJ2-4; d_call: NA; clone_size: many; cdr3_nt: TGTGCCAGCACTAGGGGCATTCAGTACTTC; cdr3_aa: CASTRGIQYF
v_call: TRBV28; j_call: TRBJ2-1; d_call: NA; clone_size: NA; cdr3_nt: TGTGCCAGCAGTTTGGGTGGGGTGAATGGCAATGAGCAGTTCTTC; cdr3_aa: CASSLGGVNGNEQFF
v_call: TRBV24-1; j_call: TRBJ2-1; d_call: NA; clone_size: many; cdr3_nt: TGTGCCACCAGTGACCAGGGGTACAATGAGCAGTTCTTC; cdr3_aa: CATSDQGYNEQFF
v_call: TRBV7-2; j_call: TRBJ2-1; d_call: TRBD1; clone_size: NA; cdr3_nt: TGTGCCAGCAGCCCCGGGACAGGTTCCCACAATGAGCAGTTCTTC; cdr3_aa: CASSPGTGSHNEQFF
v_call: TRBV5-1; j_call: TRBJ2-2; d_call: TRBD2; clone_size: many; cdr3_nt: TGCGCCAGCAGCCCCTTAGCGGGATCGAACACCGGGGAGCTGTTTTTT; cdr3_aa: CASSPLAGSNTGELFF
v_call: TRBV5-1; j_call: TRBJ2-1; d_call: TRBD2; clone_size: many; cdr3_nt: TGCGCCAGCAGCCAGAGACTAGCGGGAGTCGCCTACAATGAGCAGTTCTTC; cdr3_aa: CASSQRLAGVAYNEQFF
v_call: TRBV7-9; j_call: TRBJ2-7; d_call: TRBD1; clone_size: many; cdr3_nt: TGTGCCAGCAGCGATCAACAGGGGAACTCCTACGAGCAGTACTTC; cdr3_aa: CASSDQQGNSYEQYF
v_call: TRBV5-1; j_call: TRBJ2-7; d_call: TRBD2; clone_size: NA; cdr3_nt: TGCGCCAGCAGCCCTTCACTAGCGGAACCCTACGAGCAGTACTTC; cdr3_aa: CASSPSLAEPYEQYF
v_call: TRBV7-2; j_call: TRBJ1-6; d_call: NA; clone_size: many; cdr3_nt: TGTGCCAGCAGCTTAGGCAGGGGAGTTTCACCCCTCCACTTT; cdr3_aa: CASSLGRGVSPLHF
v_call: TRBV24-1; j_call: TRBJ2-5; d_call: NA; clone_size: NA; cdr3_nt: TGTGCCACCAGTGATGTGGCAGGTCAAGAGACCCAGTACTTC; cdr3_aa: CATSDVAGQETQYF
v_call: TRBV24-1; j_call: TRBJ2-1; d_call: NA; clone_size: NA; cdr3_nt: TGTGCCACCAGTGACCCTCGGGCGGTGGACAATGAGCAGTTCTTC; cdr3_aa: CATSDPRAVDNEQFF
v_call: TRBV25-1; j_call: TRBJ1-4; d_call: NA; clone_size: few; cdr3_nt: TGTGCCAGCAGGGATGACAGGCGTAATGAAAAACTGTTTTTT; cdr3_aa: CASRDDRRNEKLFF
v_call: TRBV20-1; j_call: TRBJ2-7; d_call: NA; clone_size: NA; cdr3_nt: TGCAGTGCCATGCCCCGGACACACCCCTACGAGCAGTACTTC; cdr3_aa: CSAMPRTHPYEQYF
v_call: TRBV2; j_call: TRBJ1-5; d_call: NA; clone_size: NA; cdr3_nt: TGTGCCAGCAGACAAGCAGGTCGGGGGGCTGGCAATCAGCCCCAGCATTTT; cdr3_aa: CASRQAGRGAGNQPQHF
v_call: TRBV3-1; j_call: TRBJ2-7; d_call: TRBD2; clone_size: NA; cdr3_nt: TGTGCCAGCAGCCAAACCGCCGGGACTAGCGGGAACTACGAGCAGTACTTC; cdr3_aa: CASSQTAGTSGNYEQYF
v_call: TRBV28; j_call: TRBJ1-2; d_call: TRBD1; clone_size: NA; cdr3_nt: TGTGCCAGCAGTTATTCAAGCCGGGACAGGGGTAGCGGCTACACCTTC; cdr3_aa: CASSYSSRDRGSGYTF
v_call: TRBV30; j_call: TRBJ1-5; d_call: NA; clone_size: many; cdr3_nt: TGTGCCTGGAGTGCAGGGATCGGCAATCAGCCCCAGCATTTT; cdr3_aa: CAWSAGIGNQPQHF
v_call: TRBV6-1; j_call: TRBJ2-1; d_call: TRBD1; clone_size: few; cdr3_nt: TGTGCCAGAACGGGACAGGGCCCCAATGAGCAGTTCTTC; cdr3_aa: CARTGQGPNEQFF
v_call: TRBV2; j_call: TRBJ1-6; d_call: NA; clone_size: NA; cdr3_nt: TGTGCCAGCAGTGAGGACACGTATAATTCACCCCTCCACTTT; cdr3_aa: CASSEDTYNSPLHF
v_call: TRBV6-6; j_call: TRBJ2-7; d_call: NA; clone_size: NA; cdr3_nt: TGTGCCAGCAGTTACGGTAGCATGGTGAACTCCTACGAGCAGTACTTC; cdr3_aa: CASSYGSMVNSYEQYF
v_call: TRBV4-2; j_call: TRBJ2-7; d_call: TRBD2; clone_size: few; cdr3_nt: TGTGCCAGCAGACCGGGAGGCGTAATGAGCGAGCAGTACTTC; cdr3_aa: CASRPGGVMSEQYF
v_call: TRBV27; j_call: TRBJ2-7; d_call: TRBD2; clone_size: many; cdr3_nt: TGTGCCAGCAGTTTACACCTAGCGGGAGGGAGGCCGTACTTC; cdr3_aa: CASSLHLAGGRPYF
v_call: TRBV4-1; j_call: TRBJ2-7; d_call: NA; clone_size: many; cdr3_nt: TGCGCCAGCAGCCCAACTAAGCAGGGCGAGCAGTACTTC; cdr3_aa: CASSPTKQGEQYF
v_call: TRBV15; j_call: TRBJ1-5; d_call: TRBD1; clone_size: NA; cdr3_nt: TGTGCCACCAGCAGAACAGGGACAGGCCCTCAACCCCAGCATTTT; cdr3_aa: CATSRTGTGPQPQHF
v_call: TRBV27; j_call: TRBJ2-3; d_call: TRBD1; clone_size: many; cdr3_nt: TGTGCTACCTACAGGGGACGGGACACAGATACGCAGTATTTT; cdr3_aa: CATYRGRDTDTQYF
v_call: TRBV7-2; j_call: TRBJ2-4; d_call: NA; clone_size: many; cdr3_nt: TGTGCCAGCAGCTTAGACCACGGGGACATTCAGTACTTC; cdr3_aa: CASSLDHGDIQYF
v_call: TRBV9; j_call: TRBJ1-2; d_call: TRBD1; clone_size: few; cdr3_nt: TGTGCCAGCAGCGGGACAGGGGTCGGCTACACCTTC; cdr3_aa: CASSGTGVGYTF
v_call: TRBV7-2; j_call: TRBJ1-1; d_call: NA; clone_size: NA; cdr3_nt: TGTGCCAGCAGCACCCCCCGGGGACGGGGGCTGAACACTGAAGCTTTCTTT; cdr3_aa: CASSTPRGRGLNTEAFF
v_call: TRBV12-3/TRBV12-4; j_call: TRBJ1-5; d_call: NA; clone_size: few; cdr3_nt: TGTGCCAGCAGTTTAGGAGGGTGGCAGCCCCAGCATTTT; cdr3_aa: CASSLGGWQPQHF
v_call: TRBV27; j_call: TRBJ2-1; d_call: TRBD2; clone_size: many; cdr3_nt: TGTGCCAGCAGTCCCGGACTAGCGGCCTACAATGAGCAGTTCTTC; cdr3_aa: CASSPGLAAYNEQFF
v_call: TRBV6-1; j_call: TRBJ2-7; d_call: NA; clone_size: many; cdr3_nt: TGTGCCAGCAGTGAACCCCACTTTGGGAGCCACGAGCAGTACTTC; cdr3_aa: CASSEPHFGSHEQYF
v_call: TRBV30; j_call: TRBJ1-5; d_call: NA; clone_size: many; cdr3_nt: TGTGCCTGGAACCTTCAAACCAATCAGCCCCAGCATTTT; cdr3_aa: CAWNLQTNQPQHF
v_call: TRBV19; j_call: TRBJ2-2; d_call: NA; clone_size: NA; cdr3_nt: TGTGCCAGTAGTATAGTCGCCCGGGGATACACCGGGGAGCTGTTTTTT; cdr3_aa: CASSIVARGYTGELFF
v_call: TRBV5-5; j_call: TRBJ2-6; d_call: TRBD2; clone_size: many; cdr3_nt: TGTGCCAGCAGCTGGACTAGCACGCCTGGGGCCAACGTCCTGACTTTC; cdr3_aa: CASSWTSTPGANVLTF
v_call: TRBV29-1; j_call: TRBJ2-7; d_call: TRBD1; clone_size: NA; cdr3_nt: TGCAGCGTTGATAGCACAGGGGGCGACGAGCAGTACTTC; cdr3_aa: CSVDSTGGDEQYF
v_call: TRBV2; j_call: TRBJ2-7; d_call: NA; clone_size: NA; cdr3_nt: TGTGCCAGCAGTGAAGATAGCGACGAGCAGTACTTC; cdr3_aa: CASSEDSDEQYF
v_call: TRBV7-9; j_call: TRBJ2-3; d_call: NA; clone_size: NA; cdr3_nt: TGTGCCAGCAGCTTCCCCACAGATACGCAGTATTTT; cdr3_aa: CASSFPTDTQYF
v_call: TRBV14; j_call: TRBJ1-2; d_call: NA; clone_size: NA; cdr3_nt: TGTGCCAGCAGTGGGATTTCTTATGGCTACACCTTC; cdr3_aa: CASSGISYGYTF
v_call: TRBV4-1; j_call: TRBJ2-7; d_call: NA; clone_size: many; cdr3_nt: TGCGCCAGCGCGGCCACAGGGTTTTCCGAGCAGTACTTC; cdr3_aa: CASAATGFSEQYF
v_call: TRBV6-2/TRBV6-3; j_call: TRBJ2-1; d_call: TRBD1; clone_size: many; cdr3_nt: TGTGCCAGCAGCCATAACAGGGGGGTAGAGTTCAATGAGCAGTTCTTC; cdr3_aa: CASSHNRGVEFNEQFF
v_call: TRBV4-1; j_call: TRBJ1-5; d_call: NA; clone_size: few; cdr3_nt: TGCGCCAGCAGCCAAGAAAGAGGGATTCCCCATCAGCCCCAGCATTTT; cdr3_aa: CASSQERGIPHQPQHF
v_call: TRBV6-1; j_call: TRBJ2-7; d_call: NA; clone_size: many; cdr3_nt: TGTGCCAGCAGTGAGACGGCGACTAGTCGCAACGAGCAGTACTTC; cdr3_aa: CASSETATSRNEQYF
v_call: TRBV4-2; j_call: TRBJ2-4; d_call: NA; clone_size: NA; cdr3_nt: TGTGCCAGCAGCCAAGATCGGTCATCGACGGGCATTCAGTACTTC; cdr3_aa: CASSQDRSSTGIQYF
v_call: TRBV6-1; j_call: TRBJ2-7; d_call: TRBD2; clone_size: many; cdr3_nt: TGTGCCAGCAGTGGCCGAGCGGGAGCTATCAACTACGAGCAGTACTTC; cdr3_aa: CASSGRAGAINYEQYF
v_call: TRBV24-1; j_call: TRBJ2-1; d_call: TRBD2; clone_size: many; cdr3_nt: TGTGCCACCAGTGACCCAAGCGGGACCAGGTCCTACAATGAGCAGTTCTTC; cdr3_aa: CATSDPSGTRSYNEQFF
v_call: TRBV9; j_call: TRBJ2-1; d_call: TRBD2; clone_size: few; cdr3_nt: TGTGCCAGCAGCGTAGAAGCGGGAGGCGGGAATGAGCAGTTCTTC; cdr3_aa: CASSVEAGGGNEQFF
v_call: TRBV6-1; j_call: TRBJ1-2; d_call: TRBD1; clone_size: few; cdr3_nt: TGTGCCAGCGACCGACAGGGTCCCTATGGCTACACCTTC; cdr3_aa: CASDRQGPYGYTF